This T cell receptor beta chain came from a study of follicular helper T cells after annual influenza vaccination. Study-wide background: Sampling occurred days 0, 7 and 28 after each influenza vaccination. Study-wide results and limits: Successive annual vaccinations recalled a recurrent oligoclonal ICOS+CD38+ cTfh response with influenza-specific clonotypes. ICOS+CD38+ cTfh clonality change tracked circulating plasmablast frequency change.

This CDR3 is built from 13 residues. The V gene lost 5 bases and the J gene lost 5 bases, with 12 bases spanning the gap. The germline gives CDR1 SGHTA, CDR2 FQGTGA. Repertoires were generated with immunoSEQ multiplex PCR, while TCRdb's copy carries only in-frame clones and drops some. The sample holds 10,000 or so clones; more than 60% are singletons and the top ten take about 0.95%. With respect to this clone: The antigen is unknown.

The gene calls are TRBV7-3 and TRBJ2-5; TRBD1 is a possible D gene (6 bases). The source of this sequence is an adult who received the influenza vaccine. This sample comprised CXCR5- memory CD4+ T cells sorted from blood, obtained 6 weeks after influenza vaccination. The CDR3 reads CASSPGQGETQYF. The CDR3 coding sequence is TGTGCCAGCAGCCCCGGGCAGGGGGAGACCCAGTACTTC.